These 18 T cell receptor beta chains share one sample of origin, sequenced in a study of T cell responses to AZD1222 COVID-19 vaccine (dated by TCRdb to the early 2020s). The library was prepared using the immunoSEQ multiplex PCR assay. TCRdb obtained this table from immuneACCESS and retained in-frame rearrangements with V and J assigned. These tables miss some clones; where compared with another copy, unresolved V genes account for less than half of the shortfall, and the remainder is unexplained. This sample holds 90,000 to 100,000 clones; around 84% were observed only once. 14% of the sample belongs to the ten largest clones. The intended sense of this specimen's time point label: about 28 days (+/-7) after the second vaccine dose. Sequenced here: peripheral blood, sampled 28 days after the second AZD1222 dose. The origin of the receptors is an adult who received the AZD1222 COVID-19 vaccine.

The chain recombines TRBV30 with TRBJ2-7; 11 bases align to TRBD2. The CDR3 runs to 12 residues. Germline V lookup: CDR1 GTSNPN, CDR2 SVGIG (reference sequence). After removal of 3 bases from V and 9 bases from J, the junction contained 4 bases not matched to a gene. For the CDR3, the DNA is TGTGCCTGGAGCCTTAGCGGGAGGGTGCAGTACTTC. This gives the protein CAWSLSGRVQYF. The entire variable domain, with the rest obtained from reference TRBV30 and TRBJ2-7, is as follows: SQTIHQWPATLVQPVGSPLSLECTVEGTSNPNLYWYRQAAGRGLQLLFYSVGIGQISSEVPQNLSASRPQDRQFILSSKKLLLSDSGFYLCAWSLSGRVQYFGPGTRLTVT.

This chain links TRBV6-1 with TRBJ2-2, with D unclear. CDR3 length: 13 amino acids. Germline CDR1 and CDR2: MNHNS and SASEGT. V was cut by 3 bases and J by 5 bases, with 7 bases left in between. The DNA for the CDR3 is TGTGCCAGCAGTGACGAAGGAACCGGGGAGCTGTTTTTT. This codes for CASSDEGTGELFF.

This clone was seen a few times. This sequence joins TRBV5-1 and TRBJ1-1; weak D call: TRBD1 (6 bases). The CDR3 length is 14 residues. Germline lookup yields CDR1 SGHRS and CDR2 YFSETQ. Trimming stripped 6 bases from V and 1 base from J, with 13 bases between. This CDR3 is CASKEGVTNTEAFF. In nucleotides, the CDR3 is TGCGCCAGCAAAGAGGGGGTAACGAACACTGAAGCTTTCTTT.

For this clone: An end of the junction differs from the germline gene, which may be a read error. The gene calls are TRBV11-3 and TRBJ2-5; 7 nucleotides match TRBD2. CDR3 size: 14 residues. Germline V CDR1 and CDR2: SGHNT, YENEEA. CDR3 sequence (DNA): TGTGCCAGCAGCTTAAACAGCGGGGAAGAGTCCCAGTACTTC. The encoded protein is CASSLNSGEESQYF.

The chain combines TRBV5-1 with TRBJ2-5; weak D call: TRBD2 (5 bases). The CDR3 loop spans 15 amino acids. Deletions cut 4 bases from V and 1 base from J, with 14 bases between. Germline V gene sequence: CDR1 SGHRS, CDR2 YFSETQ. The CDR3 coding sequence is TGCGCCAGCAGCGCGGGCGGCGACTTCCAAGAGACCCAGTACTTC. It translates to CASSAGGDFQETQYF.

This clone showed up just a few times. The gene calls are TRBV5-6 and TRBJ1-6; weak D call: TRBD1 (6 bases). CDR3 size: 13 residues. The V end lost 3 bases, the J end lost 5 bases, and 6 bases lay between the germline ends. The V gene's germline CDR1 is SGHDT and CDR2 YYEEEE. As DNA, the CDR3 is TGTGCCAGCAGCTACAGGGATAATTCACCCCTCCACTTT. Translated, it gives CASSYRDNSPLHF.

The rearrangement uses TRBV18 and TRBJ1-1; no clear D. The CDR3 length is 14 residues. Looked up from germline, CDR1 is KGHSH and CDR2 is LQKENI. V was trimmed by 6 bases and J by 0 bases, leaving 11 bases between them. CDR3 sequence reads: CASSPAPMNTEAFF. The CDR3 nucleotides read TGTGCCAGCTCCCCAGCACCGATGAACACTGAAGCTTTCTTT.

As regards this clone: This sample includes further DNA sequences coding for the same CDR3. V gene TRBV2 combines with J gene TRBJ1-6; D unclear. This CDR3 has 13 residues. Trimming removed 4 bases from V and 7 bases from J, with 8 bases in between. CDR1 and CDR2 (germline): SNHLY, FYNNEI. CDR3 loop: CASSGTENSPLHF. As DNA, the CDR3 is TGTGCCAGCAGTGGGACGGAAAATTCACCCCTCCACTTT. Full variable domain (remainder filled in from reference TRBV2 and TRBJ1-6): EPEVTQTPSHQVTQMGQEVILRCVPISNHLYFYWYRQILGQKVEFLVSFYNNEISEKSEIFDDQFSVERPDGSNFTLKIRSTKLEDSAMYFCASSGTENSPLHFGNGTRLTVT.

V gene TRBV6-1 combines with J gene TRBJ2-1; tentative D call: TRBD1 (6 bases). This CDR3 has 15 amino acids. The germline CDR1 and CDR2 sequences are MNHNS and SASEGT. V was clipped by 6 bases and J by 5 bases, with 17 bases between them. In nucleotides, the CDR3 is TGTGCCAGCAGGGTAGGGGGACAAATGAACAATGAGCAGTTCTTC. Protein product: CASRVGGQMNNEQFF.

V is TRBV7-9 and J is TRBJ1-2; possibly TRBD1 for D (6 bases). Germline V gene data show CDR1 as SEHNR and CDR2 as FQNEAQ (reference sequence). Between the trimmed V and J ends, which lost 2 bases and 6 bases, there was a span of 13 bases. This CDR3 has 14 amino acids. In nucleotides, the CDR3 is TGTGCCAGCAGCTTATCACAGGGTGAGAATGGCTACACCTTC. It is translated as CASSLSQGENGYTF.

The sample holds one count of this clone. The chain joins TRBV6-6 to TRBJ1-1, with a tentative D call TRBD1 (6 bases). This CDR3 has 18 amino acids. Per the germline V gene, CDR1 is MNHNY and CDR2 is SVGAGI (reference sequence). V was shortened by 5 bases and J by 0 bases, with 22 bases between the two germline ends. The CDR3 protein is CASSQMGMRTVMNTEAFF. As DNA, the CDR3 is TGTGCCAGCAGTCAAATGGGGATGAGGACAGTTATGAACACTGAAGCTTTCTTT.

This chain joins TRBV19 and TRBJ2-2; a possible D gene is TRBD2 (5 bases). The CDR3 length is 17 residues. From germline, CDR1 is LNHDA and CDR2 SQIVND (reference sequence). Trimming pared 5 bases from V and 5 bases from J, leaving 21 bases between. The CDR3 loop reads CASSLYASQTYTGELFF. The CDR3 DNA reads as TGTGCCAGTAGTTTGTATGCTAGCCAAACCTATACCGGGGAGCTGTTTTTT.

This clone was seen a few times. The V and J genes are TRBV9 and TRBJ2-7; D may be TRBD2 (7 bases). The CDR3 totals 15 residues. V lost 4 bases, J lost 2 bases, and 16 bases lay in between. Germline V gene sequence: CDR1 SGDLS, CDR2 YYNGEE. CDR3 coding DNA: TGTGCCAGCAGCCCAGGGGAGGGAGGGCCCTACGAGCAGTACTTC. Translation: CASSPGEGGPYEQYF.

The chain has TRBV19 and TRBJ2-3, with D possibly matching TRBD1 (5 bases). The CDR3 spans 16 residues. Per the germline V gene, CDR1 is LNHDA and CDR2 is SQIVND (reference sequence). Trimming stripped 4 bases from V and 6 bases from J, with 20 bases between. The CDR3 DNA follows: TGTGCCAGTAGTACCCAGGACAACGTCATTTGGGATACGCAGTATTTT. Residues: CASSTQDNVIWDTQYF.

J is TRBJ1-2 and V is TRBV7-2; possible D gene TRBD1, 5 bases. The CDR3 is made up of 14 amino acids. The germline CDR1 and CDR2 sequences are SGHTA and FQGNSA. V was pared by 5 bases and J by 5 bases, with 15 bases between. The CDR3 loop is CASSITGTAYGYTF. The CDR3 DNA reads as TGTGCCAGCAGCATCACCGGGACGGCTTATGGCTACACCTTC.

The chain uses TRBV21-1 and TRBJ2-5; the D call of TRBD2 is as the table states it, not checked on the DNA. TRBV21-1 is a recognized pseudogene. The CDR3 runs to 18 residues. The CDR3 coding sequence is TGTGCCAGCAGCAAAGAAGTTAGAGCGGGAGTTAATGGAGAGACCCAGTACTTC. Translated: CASSKEVRAGVNGETQYF.

This clone occurred once. The chain combines TRBV7-9 with TRBJ1-2; D remains ambiguous. CDR1 and CDR2 (germline): SEHNR, FQNEAQ (reference sequence). Trimming stripped 2 bases from V and 6 bases from J, with 16 bases between. The CDR3 contains 15 residues. CDR3 amino acids: CASSLPVGLEHGYTF. CDR3 sequence (DNA): TGTGCCAGCAGCTTACCCGTCGGACTCGAACATGGCTACACCTTC.

This chain joins TRBV5-1 and TRBJ2-7; D not resolved. The germline V and J ends were trimmed by 1 base and 0 bases, with 8 bases remaining between them. This CDR3 contains 14 residues. Germline-derived CDR1 and CDR2 are SGHRS and YFSETQ. The CDR3 nucleotides read TGCGCCAGCAGCTTGACCGGCCGCTCCTACGAGCAGTACTTC. Amino acids: CASSLTGRSYEQYF.